The TCR beta chain described here comes from a study of PD-1 blockade in classical Hodgkin lymphoma. Turning to this clone: The antigen is undetermined.

Assay used: immunoSEQ multiplex PCR; TCRdb lists only in-frame clones, some missing. The sample lists 14,000 to 15,000 clones; approximately 82% were seen once. Regarding the study as a whole: Complete responders possessed baseline diversity comparable to newly diagnosed patients. Exclusion was applied to patients who started nivolumab under 1 year after ASCT. CD4+ TCR diversity, unlike CD8+, rose significantly by C4D1.

Each and every patient relapsed after autologous stem cell transplantation, and patients got differing brentuximab vedotin exposure. Trimming at V came to 1 base and at J to 0 bases, leaving 4 bases not matched to a gene. Per the germline V gene, CDR1 is SEHNR and CDR2 is FQNEAQ (reference sequence). This CDR3 region has 17 residues. This TCR came from a human donor with classical Hodgkin lymphoma. Sample: peripheral blood mononuclear cells (PBMCs), taken before the second cycle of nivolumab. The chain uses TRBV7-9 and TRBJ1-3; 9 nucleotides agree with TRBD1. The CDR3 nucleotides are TGTGCCAGCAGCTTAGGGGACAGGGCCATCTCTGGAAACACCATATATTTT. Its translation is CASSLGDRAISGNTIYF.